This T cell receptor beta chain was recovered during a study of blood T cell repertoires in COVID-19. Profiling relied on immunoSEQ multiplex PCR, and the TCRdb table lists in-frame clones only, not all of them. The sample consists of under 400,000 clones, about 89% of them appearing once. The origin of this receptor is a woman aged 30 to 39 with COVID-19, enrolled during active disease. Sample: peripheral blood.

CDR3 protein: CAISNSPGQGTNTGELFF. In DNA, the CDR3 is TGTGCCATCAGTAACTCGCCGGGACAGGGTACGAACACCGGGGAGCTGTTTTTT. V is TRBV10-3 and J is TRBJ2-2, with 9 bases identical to TRBD1. The V gene end was trimmed by 5 bases and the J gene end by 0 bases; junction bases not matched to a gene: 10. The CDR3 runs to 18 residues. Germline V gene sequence: CDR1 ENHRY, CDR2 SYGVKD.